These 30 T cell receptor beta chains share one sample of origin, sequenced in a study of blood T cell repertoires in COVID-19. Sequencing used immunoSEQ multiplex PCR; TCRdb keeps in-frame clones, though not all of them. The repertoire includes hundreds of thousands of clones, 70% to 90% of them detected once, and more than 1.4% sits in the top ten. Sequencing was carried out using peripheral blood. The receptors were gathered from a woman aged 30 to 39 with active or convalescent COVID-19.

This clone has only one observation. The gene calls are TRBV25-1 and TRBJ1-4; D not resolved. CDR1 MGHDK and CDR2 SYGVNS come from the germline V gene. The CDR3 is 15 residues long. V lost 0 bases and J lost 3, with 8 bases in between. DNA for the CDR3: TGTGCCAGCAGTGAATATGGAGGGTCTAATGAAAAACTGTTTTTT. Its translation: CASSEYGGSNEKLFF.

The CDR3 region has the DNA TGTGCCACCATGCTCAGTTTGAACACTGAAGCTTTCTTT. It codes for CATMLSLNTEAFF. The chain links TRBV24-1 to TRBJ1-1; no definite D call. From germline, CDR1 is KGHDR and CDR2 SFDVKD. This CDR3 region has 13 residues. V lost 8 bases to trimming and J lost 0 bases, with 9 bases between them.

Regarding this clone: This CDR3 is also generated by other DNA sequences in the sample. The gene calls are TRBV6-5 and TRBJ2-5; D is possibly TRBD2 (5 bases). Trimming left V 5 bases short and J 2 bases short, with 9 bases between. CDR1 is MNHEY, CDR2 SVGAGI, per germline. The CDR3 extends over 13 amino acids. The CDR3 spells CASSRTVQETQYF. The DNA of the CDR3 is TGTGCCAGCAGTAGGACTGTACAAGAGACCCAGTACTTC.

This sequence joins TRBV7-9 and TRBJ2-5; TRBD2 agrees at 12 bases. There are 16 residues in the CDR3. CDR1 and CDR2 (germline): SEHNR, FQNEAQ (reference sequence). J lost 2 bases, V lost 5 bases, and 6 bases had no gene match. The CDR3 DNA reads as TGTGCCAGCAGCCCCGGTACTAGCGGGAGGCAAGAGACCCAGTACTTC. It encodes CASSPGTSGRQETQYF.

The genes are TRBV19 and TRBJ2-7; a possible D gene is TRBD1 (6 bases). The CDR3 runs to 15 residues. Per germline, CDR1 LNHDA and CDR2 SQIVND (reference sequence). Between the trimmed V and J ends, which lost 4 bases and 2 bases, there was a span of 15 bases. This CDR3 reads CASSSDRTPTYEQYF. CDR3 DNA: TGTGCCAGTAGTAGCGACAGGACTCCAACCTACGAGCAGTACTTC.

This clone was detected a few times. V usage is TRBV6-2 or TRBV6-3 and J usage is TRBJ1-1; D is undetermined. Germline CDR1 is MNHEY and CDR2 is SVGEGT. The V and J ends lost 6 bases and 1 base respectively, with 12 bases between them. This CDR3 has 14 amino acids. As DNA, the CDR3 is TGTGCCAGCAGCCGTACTAGAGAGAACACTGAAGCTTTCTTT. Translation gives CASSRTRENTEAFF.

For the CDR3, the DNA is TGTGCCAGCAGTTTGACAGGAGAGAGCTCCTACGAGCAGTACTTC. Translated, it gives CASSLTGESSYEQYF. This chain links TRBV5-4 with TRBJ2-7, with D possibly TRBD1 on 6 matching bases. Germline V gene lookup returns CDR1 SGHNT and CDR2 YYREEE (reference sequence). This CDR3 is 15 amino acids long. Trimming removed 5 bases from V and 0 bases from J, with 15 bases in between.

The chain links TRBV5-5 to TRBJ1-1; D is unresolved. CDR3 length: 14 amino acids. Between the trimmed V and J ends, which lost 0 bases and 1 base, there was a span of 7 bases. CDR1 is SGHKS and CDR2 is YYEKEE in the germline V gene (reference sequence). The CDR3 is CASSLAPQNTEAFF. CDR3 coding DNA: TGTGCCAGCAGCTTGGCCCCCCAGAACACTGAAGCTTTCTTT.

V gene TRBV7-2 combines with J gene TRBJ2-3; 8 bases fit TRBD2. Germline loops: CDR1 SGHTA, CDR2 FQGNSA. The trim removed 8 bases at V and 4 bases at J, leaving 5 bases unmatched. The CDR3 is made up of 13 amino acids. CDR3 in amino acids: CASLKRGPDTQYF. DNA for the CDR3: TGTGCCAGCTTGAAGCGGGGGCCAGATACGCAGTATTTT.

The chain has TRBV19 and TRBJ2-2, with no clear D. This CDR3 comprises 16 residues. The germline V gene has CDR1 LNHDA and CDR2 SQIVND (reference sequence). V lost 3 bases, J lost 1 base, and 12 bases lay in between. CDR3 DNA sequence: TGTGCCAGTAGTATTCTAGAGATCCTGAACACCGGGGAGCTGTTTTTT. Protein: CASSILEILNTGELFF.

The V and J genes are TRBV7-8 and TRBJ1-2; D is perhaps TRBD1 (6 bases). The germline CDR1 and CDR2 sequences are SGHVS and FQNEAQ. With 5 bases removed from V and 4 bases from J, the gap between germline ends came to 11 bases. The CDR3 is made up of 13 amino acids. CDR3 in amino acids: CASSRDTSYGYTF. The CDR3 region has the DNA TGTGCCAGCAGCAGGGACACCTCCTATGGCTACACCTTC.

The rearrangement links TRBV2 to TRBJ1-2, with TRBD1 matching 8 bases. Germline V CDR1 and CDR2: SNHLY, FYNNEI. CDR3 length: 16 residues. Germline trimming cut 1 base from V and 2 bases from J; bases unmatched to any gene: 6. The CDR3 is CASSEGKDRVNYGYTF. The CDR3 bases are TGTGCCAGCAGTGAAGGGAAGGACAGGGTAAACTATGGCTACACCTTC.

Points on this clone: The CDR3 end shows no conserved phenylalanine or tryptophan, and so a read error is likely. It is unclear where the CDR3 begins or ends on the DNA, so no DNA is shown, and the CDR3 is as TCRdb lists it. This chain connects TRBV29-1 to TRBJ1-2; TRBD1, the table's D call, was not compared with the DNA. The CDR3 sequence runs 12 residues, both termini included. Germline-derived CDR1 and CDR2 are SQVTM and ANQGSEA. The CDR3 protein is CSVVGTGGKSMI.

The chain links TRBV5-1 to TRBJ1-5, with D unclear. This CDR3 spans 13 amino acids. The V end was cut by 1 base, the J end by 7 bases, with 9 bases between. CDR1 SGHRS and CDR2 YFSETQ come from the germline V gene. The CDR3 sequence is CASSLNQNQPQHF. In DNA, the CDR3 is TGCGCCAGCAGCTTGAACCAGAACCAGCCCCAGCATTTT.

The chain has TRBV3-1 (or the pseudogene TRBV3-2) and TRBJ1-2; possible D gene TRBD1, 5 bases. There are 18 residues in the CDR3. Germline CDR1 is LGHDT and CDR2 is YNNKEL (reference sequence). Trimming left V 0 bases short and J 3 bases short, with 20 bases between. The CDR3: CASSQDRPRGGIYYGYTF. DNA for the CDR3: TGTGCCAGCAGCCAAGATAGGCCCCGTGGGGGGATCTACTATGGCTACACCTTC.

The chain carries TRBV29-1 and TRBJ1-6; D is ambiguous. The CDR3 extends over 11 amino acids. V gave up 0 bases and J gave up 14 bases, with 8 bases separating them. Germline loops: CDR1 SQVTM, CDR2 ANQGSEA. CDR3 in DNA: TGCAGCGTTGAAGATGGGCGGGCCCTCCACTTT. The encoded protein is CSVEDGRALHF.

This clone was observed once. The chain combines TRBV6-5 with TRBJ1-1; D is unresolved. Germline V gives CDR1 MNHEY, CDR2 SVGAGI. This CDR3 comprises 15 residues. Between the trimmed V and J ends, which lost 2 bases and 6 bases, there was a span of 16 bases. The CDR3 loop reads CASSYRGRRRAEAFF. CDR3 in DNA: TGTGCCAGCAGTTACCGGGGTCGGAGGCGGGCTGAAGCTTTCTTT.

The rearrangement uses TRBV7-8 and TRBJ2-7, with 7 positions matching TRBD1. Germline CDR1 reads SGHVS; CDR2 reads FQNEAQ. The V segment lost 0 bases and the J segment 1 base; nucleotides outside the gene matches: 3. CDR3 length equals 15 residues. The CDR3 is CASSLAGGESYEQYF. CDR3 coding DNA: TGTGCCAGCAGCTTAGCAGGGGGCGAATCCTACGAGCAGTACTTC.

The sample holds a few counts of this clone. J is TRBJ1-3 and V is TRBV4-2; D gene unclear. The CDR3 is 15 amino acids. The germline V gene has CDR1 LGHNA and CDR2 YNFKEQ. Trimming cost V 5 bases and J 0 bases, with 11 bases left between them. CDR3 sequence reads: CASSSGLLSGNTIYF. Here the CDR3 DNA reads TGTGCCAGCAGCTCCGGACTGCTCTCTGGAAACACCATATATTTT.

The J gene is TRBJ2-7, the V gene TRBV5-1, with 8 bases aligning to TRBD1. Looked up from germline, CDR1 is SGHRS and CDR2 is YFSETQ. V lost 2 bases to trimming and J lost 1 base; unmatched junction nucleotides: 5. The CDR3 extends over 15 amino acids. The CDR3: CASSLNQGASYEQYF. The CDR3 region has the DNA TGCGCCAGCAGCTTAAATCAGGGGGCGTCCTACGAGCAGTACTTC.

The V and J genes are TRBV2 and TRBJ2-7, with TRBD2 as a possible D gene (5 bases). Trimming left V 3 bases short and J 0 bases short, with 9 bases between. The CDR3 consists of 14 residues. The germline gives CDR1 SNHLY, CDR2 FYNNEI. The DNA for the CDR3 is TGTGCCAGCAGTGATGGAGGTGACTCCTACGAGCAGTACTTC. Translation gives CASSDGGDSYEQYF.

This clone was counted once. In the same sample, other DNA sequences code for this CDR3. The chain has TRBV11-2 and TRBJ2-7; 8 positions match TRBD2. The CDR3 contains 13 residues. V lost 5 bases to trimming and J lost 4 bases; unmatched junction nucleotides: 4. Looked up from germline, CDR1 is SGHAT and CDR2 is FQNNGV. DNA of the CDR3: TGTGCCAGCAGCCTCGGACTAGCATACGAGCAGTACTTC. This sequence encodes CASSLGLAYEQYF.

The chain combines TRBV7-2 with TRBJ1-1; 7 positions agree with TRBD1. The CDR3 spans 14 residues. Trimming at V came to 0 bases and at J to 5 bases, leaving 3 bases not matched to a gene. CDR1 SGHTA and CDR2 FQGNSA come from the germline V gene. CDR3 nucleotide sequence: TGTGCCAGCAGCTTAGCAGCAGGGGGGACTGAAGCTTTCTTT. Its protein product is CASSLAAGGTEAFF.

The chain carries TRBV6-5 and TRBJ1-1; 7 bases align to TRBD1. The CDR3 runs to 13 residues. J gave up 4 bases and V 6 bases, and 5 bases lay outside the gene matches. From germline, CDR1 is MNHEY and CDR2 SVGAGI. CDR3 in amino acids: CASRRQGITEAFF. For the CDR3, the DNA is TGTGCCAGCAGAAGACAGGGAATCACTGAAGCTTTCTTT.

The gene calls are TRBV4-1 and TRBJ2-3; 10 bases match TRBD2. V lost 2 bases and J lost 4; bases outside the gene matches: 6. This CDR3 spans 16 amino acids. CDR1 and CDR2 (germline): MGHRA, YSYEKL. This chain's CDR3 is CASSQQREGPADTQYF. The DNA for the CDR3 is TGCGCCAGCAGCCAACAGCGGGAGGGCCCGGCAGATACGCAGTATTTT.

The J gene is TRBJ1-4, the V gene TRBV3-1 (or the pseudogene TRBV3-2); TRBD1 matches at 9 bases. Trimming cost V 5 bases and J 5 bases; bases outside gene matches: 6. This CDR3 contains 15 residues. From germline, CDR1 is LGHDT and CDR2 YNNKEL (reference sequence). CDR3 amino acids: CASSWTGASNEKLFF. Here the CDR3 DNA reads TGTGCCAGCAGCTGGACAGGGGCGTCCAATGAAAAACTGTTTTTT.

V and J are TRBV18 and TRBJ2-7, with D possibly TRBD1 on 7 matching bases. CDR1 and CDR2 from the germline V gene are KGHSH and LQKENI. The CDR3 has 15 amino acids. The V end lost 2 bases, the J end lost 7 bases, and 18 bases lay between the germline ends. The CDR3 DNA is TGTGCCAGCTCACCATCAGGGGGGTCTTTGAATGAGCAGTACTTC. Residues: CASSPSGGSLNEQYF.

J is TRBJ2-5 and V is TRBV4-2; D is unresolved. Germline V gene sequence: CDR1 LGHNA, CDR2 YNFKEQ. V was trimmed by 1 base and J by 3 bases, leaving 9 bases between them. The length of the CDR3 is 14 residues. Written as DNA, the CDR3 is TGTGCCAGCAGCCAAGGGGCGATGGAAGAGACCCAGTACTTC. Its translation: CASSQGAMEETQYF.

The chain employs TRBV19 and TRBJ2-5; 11 bases line up with TRBD1. The CDR3 contains 15 residues. Trimming cost V 5 bases and J 7 bases; bases outside gene matches: 9. The germline CDR1 and CDR2 sequences are LNHDA and SQIVND (reference sequence). DNA of the CDR3: TGTGCCAGTAGTTCCGCCCCGGGACAGGGGGGGACCCAGTACTTC. Its protein is CASSSAPGQGGTQYF.

The gene calls are TRBV5-6 and TRBJ1-1; D gene uncertain. Germline V gene sequence: CDR1 SGHDT, CDR2 YYEEEE. The length of the CDR3 is 12 residues. Trimming removed 3 bases at V and 2 bases at J, with 5 bases between. CDR3: CASSWRNTEAFF. Written as DNA, the CDR3 is TGTGCCAGCAGCTGGAGAAACACTGAAGCTTTCTTT. The variable domain in full, with the rest retrieved from reference TRBV5-6 and TRBJ1-1, is DAGVTQSPTHLIKTRGQQVTLRCSPKSGHDTVSWYQQALGQGPQFIFQYYEEEERQRGNFPDRFSGHQFPNYSSELNVNALLLGDSALYLCASSWRNTEAFFGQGTRLTVV.